This paragraph covers one TCR beta chain sequence. Its antigen is unidentified. CDR1 and CDR2 (germline): KGHSH, LQKENI. V shed 2 bases and J shed 0 bases, with 4 bases lying between them. There are 14 residues in the CDR3. This record comes from a study of T cell repertoires in cytomegalovirus infection. On the study more broadly: CMV infection plus the matching HLA type was flagged by public TCR beta signatures. General study findings and limits: Identification of carriers of CMV plus the relevant HLA was achieved through cumulative public TCR beta family frequency. Clonotype analysis showed dominance of the ex vivo response by HLA-C-restricted CMV-specific TCR beta clonotypes.

One entry per CDR3 protein results from TCRdb running MiXCR on the reads. The top ten hold about 9.4% of the sample, which has approximately 490,000 distinct CDR3 sequences, approximately 10% seen once. The chain uses TRBV18 and TRBJ2-2, with D uncertain. Sequenced input: PBMCs. The origin of this receptor is a human donor in good health (CMV status not recorded). Some clones in this sample may be carry-over from other donors' samples. Written as DNA, the CDR3 is TGTGCCAGCTCACCAGTCACGAACACCGGGGAGCTGTTTTTT. The encoded protein is CASSPVTNTGELFF.